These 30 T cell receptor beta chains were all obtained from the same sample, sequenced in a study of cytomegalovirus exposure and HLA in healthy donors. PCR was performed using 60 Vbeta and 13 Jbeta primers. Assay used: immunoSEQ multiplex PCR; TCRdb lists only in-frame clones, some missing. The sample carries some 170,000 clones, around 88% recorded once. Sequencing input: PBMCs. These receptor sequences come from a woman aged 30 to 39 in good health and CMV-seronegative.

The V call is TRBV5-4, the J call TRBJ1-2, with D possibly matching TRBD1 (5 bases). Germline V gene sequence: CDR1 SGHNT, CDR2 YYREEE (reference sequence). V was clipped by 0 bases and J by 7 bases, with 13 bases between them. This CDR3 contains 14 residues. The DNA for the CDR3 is TGTGCCAGCAGCTTGGGACAGCAATGGGGTGGCTACACCTTC. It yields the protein CASSLGQQWGGYTF. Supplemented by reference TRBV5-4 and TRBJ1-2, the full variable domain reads ETGVTQSPTHLIKTRGQQVTLRCSSQSGHNTVSWYQQALGQGPQFIFQYYREEENGRGNFPPRFSGLQFPNYSSELNVNALELDDSALYLCASSLGQQWGGYTFGSGTRLTVV.

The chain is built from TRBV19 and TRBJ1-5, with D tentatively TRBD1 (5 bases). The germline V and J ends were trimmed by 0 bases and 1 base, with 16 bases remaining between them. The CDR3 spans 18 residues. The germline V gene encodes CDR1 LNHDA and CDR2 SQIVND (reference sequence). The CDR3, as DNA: TGTGCCAGTAGTATAGATCACGGGGGGGACCCCAGCAATCAGCCCCAGCATTTT. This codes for CASSIDHGGDPSNQPQHF.

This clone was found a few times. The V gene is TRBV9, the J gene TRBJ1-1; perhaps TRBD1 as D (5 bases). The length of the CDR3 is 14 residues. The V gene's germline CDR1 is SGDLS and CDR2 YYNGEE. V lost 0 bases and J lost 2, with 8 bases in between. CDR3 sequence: CASSVGQGNTEAFF. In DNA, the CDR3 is TGTGCCAGCAGCGTAGGTCAGGGCAACACTGAAGCTTTCTTT. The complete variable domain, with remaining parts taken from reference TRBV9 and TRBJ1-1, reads DSGVTQTPKHLITATGQRVTLRCSPRSGDLSVYWYQQSLDQGLQFLIQYYNGEERAKGNILERFSAQQFPDLHSELNLSSLELGDSALYFCASSVGQGNTEAFFGQGTRLTVV.

The CDR3, as DNA: TGTGCCAGCAGTACGGGACAGGGAGCTAACTATGGCTACACCTTC. Protein product: CASSTGQGANYGYTF. V gene TRBV6-5 combines with J gene TRBJ1-2; the match to TRBD1 covers 9 bases. V shed 5 bases, J shed 0 bases, and the junction held 4 bases outside the gene matches. The V gene's germline CDR1 is MNHEY and CDR2 SVGAGI. There are 15 residues in the CDR3.

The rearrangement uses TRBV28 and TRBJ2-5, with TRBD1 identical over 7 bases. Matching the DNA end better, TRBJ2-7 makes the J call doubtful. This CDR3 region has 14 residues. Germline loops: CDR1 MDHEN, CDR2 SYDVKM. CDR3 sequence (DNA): TGTGCCAGCAATCCACAGGGGATTAGTTACGAGCAGTACTTC. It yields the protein CASNPQGISYEQYF.

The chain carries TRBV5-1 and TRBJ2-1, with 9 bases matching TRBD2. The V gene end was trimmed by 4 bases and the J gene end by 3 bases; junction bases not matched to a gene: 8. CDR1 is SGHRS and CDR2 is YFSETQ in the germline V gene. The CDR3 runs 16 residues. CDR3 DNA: TGCGCCAGCAGCCGGGCAGGACTAGCGTTCTACAATGAGCAGTTCTTC. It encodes CASSRAGLAFYNEQFF.

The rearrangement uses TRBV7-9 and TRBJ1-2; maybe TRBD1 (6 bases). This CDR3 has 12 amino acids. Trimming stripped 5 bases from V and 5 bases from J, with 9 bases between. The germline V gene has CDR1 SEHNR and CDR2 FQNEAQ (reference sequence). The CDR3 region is CASSDQGYGYTF. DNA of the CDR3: TGTGCCAGCAGCGATCAGGGGTATGGCTACACCTTC.

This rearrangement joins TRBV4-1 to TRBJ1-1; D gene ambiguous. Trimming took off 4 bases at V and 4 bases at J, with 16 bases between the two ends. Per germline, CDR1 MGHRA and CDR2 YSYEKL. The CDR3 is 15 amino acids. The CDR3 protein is CASSLGGVPGTEAFF. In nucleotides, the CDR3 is TGCGCCAGCAGCCTCGGCGGGGTCCCGGGCACTGAAGCTTTCTTT.

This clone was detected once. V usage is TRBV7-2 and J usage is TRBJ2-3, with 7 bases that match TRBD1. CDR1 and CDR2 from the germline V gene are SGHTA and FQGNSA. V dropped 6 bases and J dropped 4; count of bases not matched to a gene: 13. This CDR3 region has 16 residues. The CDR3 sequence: CASSRVSGQISDTQYF. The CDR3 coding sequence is TGTGCCAGCAGTAGAGTCTCGGGACAGATATCAGATACGCAGTATTTT. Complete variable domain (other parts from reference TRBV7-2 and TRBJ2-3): GAGVSQSPSNKVTEKGKDVELRCDPISGHTALYWYRQSLGQGLEFLIYFQGNSAPDKSGLPSDRFSAERTGGSVSTLTIQRTQQEDSAVYLCASSRVSGQISDTQYFGPGTRLTVL.

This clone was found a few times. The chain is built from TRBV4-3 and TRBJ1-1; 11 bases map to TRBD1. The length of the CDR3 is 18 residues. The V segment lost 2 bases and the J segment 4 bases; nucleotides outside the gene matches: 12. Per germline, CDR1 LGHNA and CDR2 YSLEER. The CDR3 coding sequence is TGCGCCAGCAGCCAAAGAACCGGGACAGGGGGTCTGGCCACTGAAGCTTTCTTT. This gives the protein CASSQRTGTGGLATEAFF.

CDR3 coding DNA: TGTGCCAGCAGTTTAGGACATTATGGCTACACCTTC. Translation: CASSLGHYGYTF. This chain links TRBV28 with TRBJ1-2; possibly TRBD1 for D (5 bases). V was shortened by 2 bases and J by 5 bases, with 6 bases between the two germline ends. There are 12 residues in the CDR3. Germline lookup yields CDR1 MDHEN and CDR2 SYDVKM.

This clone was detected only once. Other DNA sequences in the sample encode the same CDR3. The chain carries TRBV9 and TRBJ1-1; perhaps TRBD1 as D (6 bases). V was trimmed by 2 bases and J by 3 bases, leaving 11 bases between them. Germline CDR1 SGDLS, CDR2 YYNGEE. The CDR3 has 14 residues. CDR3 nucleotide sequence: TGTGCCAGCAGCGTTACAGGGTGGGACACTGAAGCTTTCTTT. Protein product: CASSVTGWDTEAFF.

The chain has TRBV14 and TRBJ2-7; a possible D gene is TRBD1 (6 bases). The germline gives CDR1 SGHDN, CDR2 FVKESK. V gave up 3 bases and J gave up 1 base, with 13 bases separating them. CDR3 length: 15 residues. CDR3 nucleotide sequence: TGTGCCAGCAGCCACAAGATTGGACAGTCCTACGAGCAGTACTTC. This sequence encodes CASSHKIGQSYEQYF.

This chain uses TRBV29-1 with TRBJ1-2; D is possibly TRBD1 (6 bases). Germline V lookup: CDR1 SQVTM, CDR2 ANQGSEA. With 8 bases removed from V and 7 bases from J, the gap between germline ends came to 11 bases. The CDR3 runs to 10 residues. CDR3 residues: CSIWTVGYTF. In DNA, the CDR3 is TGCAGCATATGGACAGTTGGCTACACCTTC. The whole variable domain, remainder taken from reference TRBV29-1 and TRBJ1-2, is SAVISQKPSRDICQRGTSLTIQCQVDSQVTMMFWYRQQPGQSLTLIATANQGSEATYESGFVIDKFPISRPNLTFSTLTVSNMSPEDSSIYLCSIWTVGYTFGSGTRLTVV.

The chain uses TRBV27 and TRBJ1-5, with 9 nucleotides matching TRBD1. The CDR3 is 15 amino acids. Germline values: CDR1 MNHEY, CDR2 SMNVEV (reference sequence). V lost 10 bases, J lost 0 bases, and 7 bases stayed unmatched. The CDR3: CANPGQGRSNQPQHF. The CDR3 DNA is TGTGCCAACCCGGGACAGGGACGTAGCAATCAGCCCCAGCATTTT.

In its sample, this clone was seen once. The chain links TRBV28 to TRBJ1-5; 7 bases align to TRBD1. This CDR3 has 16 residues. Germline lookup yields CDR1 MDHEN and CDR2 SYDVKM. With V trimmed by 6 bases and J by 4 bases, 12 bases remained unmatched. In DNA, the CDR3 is TGTGCCAGCAGCCTTACCGTCGCAGGGGGAAATCAGCCCCAGCATTTT. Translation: CASSLTVAGGNQPQHF.

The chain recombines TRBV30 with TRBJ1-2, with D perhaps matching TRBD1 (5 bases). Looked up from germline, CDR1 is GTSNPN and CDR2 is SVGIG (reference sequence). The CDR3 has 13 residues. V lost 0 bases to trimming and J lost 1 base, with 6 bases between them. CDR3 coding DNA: TGTGCCTGGAGTGTAGGGGATAACTATGGCTACACCTTC. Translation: CAWSVGDNYGYTF.

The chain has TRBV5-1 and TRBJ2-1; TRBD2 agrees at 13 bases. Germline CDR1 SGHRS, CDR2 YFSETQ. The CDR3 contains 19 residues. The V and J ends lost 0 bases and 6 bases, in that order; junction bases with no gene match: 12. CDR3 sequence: CASSLVGQDWTSGGNEQFF. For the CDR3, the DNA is TGCGCCAGCAGCTTGGTGGGACAGGACTGGACTAGCGGGGGCAATGAGCAGTTCTTC.

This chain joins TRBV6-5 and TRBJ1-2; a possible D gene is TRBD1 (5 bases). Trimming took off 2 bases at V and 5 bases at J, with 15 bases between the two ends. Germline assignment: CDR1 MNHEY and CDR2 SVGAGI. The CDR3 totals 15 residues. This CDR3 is CASSYGLGRDYGYTF. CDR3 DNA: TGTGCCAGCAGTTACGGTTTGGGCAGGGATTATGGCTACACCTTC.

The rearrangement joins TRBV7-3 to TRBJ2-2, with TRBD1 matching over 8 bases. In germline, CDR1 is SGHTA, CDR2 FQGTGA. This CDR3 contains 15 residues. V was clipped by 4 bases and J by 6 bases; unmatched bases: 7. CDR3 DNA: TGTGCCAGCAGCTCCGGACAGGGCGCGGCCGGGGAGCTGTTTTTT. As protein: CASSSGQGAAGELFF.

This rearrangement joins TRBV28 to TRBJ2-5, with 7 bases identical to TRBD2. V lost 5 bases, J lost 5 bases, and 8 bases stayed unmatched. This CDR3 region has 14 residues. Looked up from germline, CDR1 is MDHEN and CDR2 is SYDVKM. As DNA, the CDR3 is TGTGCCAGCAGTCGTGGCGGGAGCTTTGAGACCCAGTACTTC. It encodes CASSRGGSFETQYF. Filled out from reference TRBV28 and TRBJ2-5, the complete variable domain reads DVKVTQSSRYLVKRTGEKVFLECVQDMDHENMFWYRQDPGLGLRLIYFSYDVKMKEKGDIPEGYSVSREKKERFSLILESASTNQTSMYLCASSRGGSFETQYFGPGTRLLVL.

The CDR3 region has the DNA TGTGCCAGCAGCTGGACCGTGGGGGGGAGGTACGAGCAGTACTTC. Amino acids: CASSWTVGGRYEQYF. The chain recombines TRBV7-2 with TRBJ2-7, with 7 bases aligning to TRBD2. This CDR3 is 15 amino acids long. Germline V gives CDR1 SGHTA, CDR2 FQGNSA. Losses at the gene ends were 4 bases for V and 4 bases for J; bases not matched to a gene: 10.

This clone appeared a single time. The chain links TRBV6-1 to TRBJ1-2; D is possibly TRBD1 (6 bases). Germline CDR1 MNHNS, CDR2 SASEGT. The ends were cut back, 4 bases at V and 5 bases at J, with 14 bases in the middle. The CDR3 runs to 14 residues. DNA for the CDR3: TGTGCCAGCAGTGTGGGGGTGCAGGGGTATGGCTACACCTTC. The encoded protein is CASSVGVQGYGYTF.

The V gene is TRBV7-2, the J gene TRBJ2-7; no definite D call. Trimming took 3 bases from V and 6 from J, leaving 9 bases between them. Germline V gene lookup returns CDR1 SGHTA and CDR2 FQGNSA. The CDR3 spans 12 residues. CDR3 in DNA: TGTGCCAGCAGCTTCCCCCCCAGCGAGCAGTACTTC. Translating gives CASSFPPSEQYF.

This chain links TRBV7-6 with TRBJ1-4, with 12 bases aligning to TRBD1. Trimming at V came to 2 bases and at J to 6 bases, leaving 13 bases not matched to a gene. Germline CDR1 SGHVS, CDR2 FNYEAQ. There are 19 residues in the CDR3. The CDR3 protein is CASSLRSGTGGRIDEKLFF. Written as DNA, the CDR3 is TGTGCCAGCAGCTTAAGGAGCGGGACAGGGGGCCGAATTGATGAAAAACTGTTTTTT.

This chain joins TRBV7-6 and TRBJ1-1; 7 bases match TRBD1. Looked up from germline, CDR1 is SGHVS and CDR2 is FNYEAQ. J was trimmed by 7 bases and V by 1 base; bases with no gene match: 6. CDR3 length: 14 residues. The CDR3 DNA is TGTGCCAGCAGCTTAGGACAGGGTAATGATGAAGCTTTCTTT. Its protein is CASSLGQGNDEAFF.

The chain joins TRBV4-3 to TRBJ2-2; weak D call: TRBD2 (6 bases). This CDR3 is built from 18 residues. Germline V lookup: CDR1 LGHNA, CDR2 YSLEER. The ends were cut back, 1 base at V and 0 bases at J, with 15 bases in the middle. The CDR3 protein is CASSQGVRRGANTGELFF. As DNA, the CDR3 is TGCGCCAGCAGCCAAGGAGTCCGGAGGGGCGCGAACACCGGGGAGCTGTTTTTT.

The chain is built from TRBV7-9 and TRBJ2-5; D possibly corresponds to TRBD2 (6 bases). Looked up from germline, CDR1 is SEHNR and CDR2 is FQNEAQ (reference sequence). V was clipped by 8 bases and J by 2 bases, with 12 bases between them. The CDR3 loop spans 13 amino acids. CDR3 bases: TGTGCCAGCGAGTGGGACTTTCAAGAGACCCAGTACTTC. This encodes CASEWDFQETQYF.

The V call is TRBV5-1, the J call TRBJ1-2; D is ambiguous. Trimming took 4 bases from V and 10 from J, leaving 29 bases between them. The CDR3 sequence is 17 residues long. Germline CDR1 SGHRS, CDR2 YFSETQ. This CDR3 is CASSAQNPGRVKEVYTF. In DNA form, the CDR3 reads TGCGCCAGCAGCGCACAAAACCCCGGGCGGGTCAAGGAAGTCTACACCTTC.

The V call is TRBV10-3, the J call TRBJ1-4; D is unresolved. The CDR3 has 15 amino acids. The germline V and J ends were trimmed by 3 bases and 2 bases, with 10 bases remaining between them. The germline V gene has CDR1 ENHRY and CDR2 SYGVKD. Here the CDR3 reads CAISDRVATNEKLFF. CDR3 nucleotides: TGTGCCATCAGTGACCGGGTAGCGACTAATGAAAAACTGTTTTTT.